The T cell receptor (beta chain) under discussion was sequenced for a study of cytomegalovirus exposure and HLA in healthy donors. Background on the study: A prior study identified 120 million or so unique TCR beta sequences from around 180 million T cells.

CDR1 and CDR2 (germline): KGHSH, LQKENI. Trimming cost V 5 bases and J 2 bases, with 9 bases left between them. The CDR3 runs 13 residues. Regarding the study as a whole: Researchers catalogued roughly 150 TCR beta chains as cytomegalovirus-associated. Later analysis identified several of the most significant clusters that appeared linked to common viral pathogens.

On this clone itself: Its antigen is unknown.

Primers included in the PCR were 60 Vbeta and 13 Jbeta primers. How the authors handled the data: Counted up in a later analysis, unique TCR beta chains came to approximately 77 million, with about 9.9 million shared. This table comes from immunoSEQ multiplex PCR, and its TCRdb copy is limited to in-frame clones, with some not included. That table is the source of V, J and clone size, and D and trimming were worked out from the DNA. The profile shows roughly 140,000 clones, 75% to 80% of them singletons. This chain links TRBV18 with TRBJ1-2; tentative D call: TRBD1 (6 bases). The sample taken for sequencing was PBMCs. This receptor was obtained from a woman between 18 and 29 years old in good health and CMV-seropositive. The DNA of the CDR3 is TGTGCCAGCTCATCCGGACAGAACTATGGCTACACCTTC. Translated: CASSSGQNYGYTF. Together with reference TRBV18 and TRBJ1-2, the CDR3 gives the full variable domain: NAGVMQNPRHLVRRRGQEARLRCSPMKGHSHVYWYRQLPEEGLKFMVYLQKENIIDESGMPKERFSAEFPKEGPSILRIQQVVRGDSAAYFCASSSGQNYGYTFGSGTRLTVV.